The 14 T cell receptor beta chains below come from one sample, sequenced in a study of identical twins (TCRdb year 2016). The library was generated by 5' RACE. The instrument was an Illumina HiSeq 2000. TCRdb trimmed the raw reads at Q25, called clones with MiXCR and kept productive beta chains. CDR3 protein sequences are deduplicated, and each keeps its most common genes and DNA. Recorded for this sample are about 890,000 distinct CDR3 sequences; 9% to 15% of them occurred a single time. Around 1.6% of the sample goes to the ten largest clones. This sample also appeared in a second study, on yellow fever vaccine responses in identical twins.

Sequencing was carried out using PBMCs. Every receptor here comes from a woman aged 18-29 years in good health.

Only a few counts were recorded for this clonotype. The rearrangement links TRBV2 to TRBJ2-7, with D unresolved. The germline CDR1 and CDR2 sequences are SNHLY and FYNNEI. CDR3 length: 13 residues. V lost 8 bases to trimming and J lost 0 bases, with 11 bases between them. The CDR3 spells CASFAGSSYEQYF. In DNA, the CDR3 is TGTGCCAGCTTTGCCGGGTCCTCCTACGAGCAGTACTTC.

With regard to this clonotype: Germline and junction disagree at one end, which may indicate a read error. V and J are TRBV3-1 and TRBJ2-5; 13 nucleotides agree with TRBD2. The CDR3 length is 17 residues. Germline CDR1 LGHDT, CDR2 YNNKEL (reference sequence). CDR3 residues: CACSETSGGDHQETQYF. The CDR3, as DNA: TGTGCCTGCAGCGAAACTAGCGGGGGGGACCACCAAGAGACCCAGTACTTC.

This clonotype has ten or more counts. This chain links TRBV27 with TRBJ2-3; 9 bases match TRBD1. The CDR3 is 16 amino acids. Trimming cost V 6 bases and J 3 bases; bases outside gene matches: 10. The germline gives CDR1 MNHEY, CDR2 SMNVEV (reference sequence). CDR3: CASSFTGTGLTDTQYF. In DNA, the CDR3 is TGTGCCAGCAGCTTTACGGGGACAGGGTTAACAGATACGCAGTATTTT.

The sample holds many counts of this clonotype. The chain couples TRBV20-1 to TRBJ2-2, with D possibly called TRBD1 or TRBD2 (5 bases each). V shed 6 bases and J shed 7 bases, with 12 bases lying between them. CDR1 and CDR2 (germline): DFQATT, SNEGSKA (reference sequence). The CDR3 has 12 residues. The CDR3 loop is CSAKRGVGELFF. CDR3 nucleotide sequence: TGCAGTGCCAAGAGAGGGGTCGGGGAGCTGTTTTTT.

This clonotype was seen repeatedly, ten times or more. The chain combines TRBV9 with TRBJ2-3; tentatively, D is TRBD1 (5 bases). The CDR3 consists of 13 residues. Per the germline V gene, CDR1 is SGDLS and CDR2 is YYNGEE. V was cut by 9 bases and J by 2 bases, with 13 bases left in between. CDR3 in DNA: TGTGCCACCGCTCCAGGGTTCACAGATACGCAGTATTTT. Amino acids: CATAPGFTDTQYF. Using reference TRBV9 and TRBJ2-3 for the parts outside the CDR3, the full variable domain is DSGVTQTPKHLITATGQRVTLRCSPRSGDLSVYWYQQSLDQGLQFLIQYYNGEERAKGNILERFSAQQFPDLHSELNLSSLELGDSALYFCATAPGFTDTQYFGPGTRLTVL.

CDR3 sequence reads: CASRPETLLYNEQFF. In DNA, the CDR3 is TGTGCCAGCCGTCCGGAGACACTCCTATACAATGAGCAGTTCTTC. The gene calls are TRBV6-1 and TRBJ2-1; D unresolved. This CDR3 is 15 amino acids long. Germline-derived CDR1 and CDR2 are MNHNS and SASEGT. V was clipped by 8 bases and J by 4 bases, with 18 bases between them.

This clonotype was counted at least ten times. The V call is TRBV14, the J call TRBJ2-5; TRBD2 is a possible D gene (5 bases). The CDR3 length is 15 residues. Deletions cut 3 bases from V and 5 bases from J, with 16 bases between. In germline, CDR1 is SGHDN, CDR2 FVKESK. CDR3 loop: CASSQAVTSRETQYF. In nucleotides, the CDR3 is TGTGCCAGCAGCCAGGCGGTAACTAGTAGGGAGACCCAGTACTTC.

The chain couples TRBV5-8 to TRBJ2-1; no definite D call. The CDR3 contains 15 residues. In germline, CDR1 is SGHTS, CDR2 YDEGEE. V lost 0 bases to trimming and J lost 5 bases, with 12 bases between them. CDR3 in DNA: TGTGCCAGCAGCTTGGTACAGCACATTCACAATGAGCAGTTCTTC. It codes for CASSLVQHIHNEQFF.

This clonotype was counted many times. V is TRBV10-3 and J is TRBJ2-1, with TRBD2 matching 9 bases. Germline V gene data show CDR1 as ENHRY and CDR2 as SYGVKD. After removal of 4 bases from V and 8 bases from J, the junction contained 9 bases not matched to a gene. The CDR3 is made up of 15 amino acids. As DNA, the CDR3 is TGTGCCATCAGTGTGATAGCGGGAGCTGGCCATGAGCAGTTCTTC. It is translated as CAISVIAGAGHEQFF.

A few counts support this clonotype. The rearrangement links TRBV28 to TRBJ2-7; D gene ambiguous. This CDR3 is 14 amino acids long. CDR1 and CDR2 (germline): MDHEN, SYDVKM. Trimming left V 6 bases short and J 3 bases short, with 15 bases between. The CDR3 sequence is CASRDRLQRYEQYF. The CDR3 region has the DNA TGTGCCAGCAGGGACCGGCTCCAGCGCTACGAGCAGTACTTC.

This clonotype has only a few counts. This rearrangement joins TRBV6-1 to TRBJ1-2; D call uncertain. Trimming cost V 2 bases and J 4 bases, with 8 bases left between them. The germline V gene has CDR1 MNHNS and CDR2 SASEGT. The CDR3 runs to 13 residues. The CDR3 region is CASSEQVAYGYTF. The CDR3, as DNA: TGTGCCAGCAGTGAACAGGTGGCCTATGGCTACACCTTC.

In its sample, this clonotype was seen a few times. The chain combines TRBV12-3 or TRBV12-4 with TRBJ1-4; D call uncertain. Between the trimmed V and J ends, which lost 6 bases and 0 bases, there was a span of 11 bases. The CDR3 runs to 15 residues. The CDR3 DNA reads as TGTGCCAGCAGAAAACCAGACGCAACTAATGAAAAACTGTTTTTT. It is translated as CASRKPDATNEKLFF.

This chain uses TRBV7-9 with TRBJ2-2; 7 bases are a match to TRBD1. CDR1 and CDR2 from the germline V gene are SEHNR and FQNEAQ (reference sequence). This CDR3 is 15 amino acids long. Trimming removed 7 bases from V and 0 bases from J; junction bases left unmatched: 5. CDR3 coding DNA: TGTGCCAGCATGATAGGACAGGCGAACACCGGGGAGCTGTTTTTT. It encodes CASMIGQANTGELFF.

This clonotype was recorded a few times. V usage is TRBV5-1 and J usage is TRBJ2-1, with D possibly being TRBD2 (6 bases). In germline, CDR1 is SGHRS, CDR2 YFSETQ. V was pared by 1 base and J by 3 bases, with 11 bases between. This CDR3 comprises 15 residues. This chain's CDR3 is CASSLIGSVYNEQFF. Here the CDR3 DNA reads TGCGCCAGCAGCTTGATCGGGAGTGTCTACAATGAGCAGTTCTTC.